This TCR beta chain emerged from a study of control samples from healthy donors and cancer patients. Clones were sequenced by immunoSEQ multiplex PCR, and TCRdb holds only the in-frame ones, with some missing. The table records over 70,000 clones, about 89% of them present only once. The V and J ends lost 4 bases and 8 bases respectively, with 14 bases between them. The CDR3 extends over 13 amino acids. Germline-derived CDR1 and CDR2 are SGHRS and YFSETQ. The specimen was blood. The V and J genes are TRBV5-1 and TRBJ2-3; weak D call: TRBD2 (5 bases). This receptor was obtained from a woman aged 55-70 years in good health. Here the CDR3 reads CASSGGLPFTQYF. CDR3 in DNA: TGCGCCAGCAGCGGAGGACTTCCGTTTACGCAGTATTTT.